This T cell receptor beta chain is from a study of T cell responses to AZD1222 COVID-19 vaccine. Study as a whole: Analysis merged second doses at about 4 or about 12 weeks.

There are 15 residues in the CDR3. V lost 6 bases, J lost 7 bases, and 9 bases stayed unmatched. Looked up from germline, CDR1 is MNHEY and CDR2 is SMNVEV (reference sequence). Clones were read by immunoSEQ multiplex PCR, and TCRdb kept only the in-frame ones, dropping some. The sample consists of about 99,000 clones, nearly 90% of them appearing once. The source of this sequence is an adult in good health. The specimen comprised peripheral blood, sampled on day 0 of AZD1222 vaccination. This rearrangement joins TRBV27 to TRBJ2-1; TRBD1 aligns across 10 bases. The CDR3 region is CASSWGDRGGNEQFF. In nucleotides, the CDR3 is TGTGCCAGCAGCTGGGGGGACAGGGGCGGAAATGAGCAGTTCTTC.